This T cell receptor (beta chain) was retrieved from a study of low-dose radiotherapy and immunotherapy resistance in tumors. On the study more broadly: Dosing for Cohort 2 consisted of 1 Gy per fraction every two weeks, reaching a total of 13 Gy over 26 weeks. On a schedule of every two weeks, intravenous cyclophosphamide at a dose of 200 mg/m2 was delivered one day before each radiation and immunotherapy administration.

The table lists this clonotype with a few counts. The CDR3 is made up of 15 amino acids. From germline, CDR1 is DFQATT and CDR2 SNEGSKA (reference sequence). Trimming pared 6 bases from V and 5 bases from J, leaving 22 bases between. Time point given: before trial treatment. All of the donors were given nivolumab, ipilimumab, aspirin, low-dose cyclophosphamide and low-dose radiotherapy as part of RACIN, a single-arm trial. Covering alpha and beta chains, TRAV- and TRBV-specific primers were used for the first-strand cDNA. TCR amplification involved 20 PCR cycles with a constant-region primer and V-primer adapter. TCRdb re-called the reads through MiXCR, storing one row per CDR3 protein. This sample has 30,000 to 50,000 distinct CDR3 sequences; roughly 31% occur once, and the top ten carry roughly 3.5%.

This TCR was sampled from a male donor with gallbladder cancer. Specimen: PBMCs, collected before treatment. The rearrangement joins TRBV20-1 to TRBJ2-5; either TRBD1 or TRBD2 may supply D (6 bases each). CDR3 in amino acids: CSAPSPLGGHETQYF. The CDR3 DNA follows: TGCAGTGCCCCGTCCCCACTGGGGGGCCATGAGACCCAGTACTTC.